This T cell receptor (beta chain) was profiled in a study of siplizumab effects on memory and regulatory T cells. Whole-study findings and limits: Among mappable alloreactive CD4+ clones, the Treg-derived fraction averaged approximately 69% with siplizumab versus around 26% in controls. Memory cells that were CD4+ and unstimulated gave rise to alloreactive sequences, which siplizumab significantly reduced.

About this clone: No antigen is known for it.

Around 9.1 x 10^4 TCR templates per sample were sequenced. Data came from immunoSEQ multiplex PCR; TCRdb stores just in-frame clones and leaves some out. The table records over 100,000 clones, 92% of them present only once. The CDR3 sequence is 14 residues long. Trimming took off 4 bases at V and 6 bases at J, with 16 bases between the two ends. Germline CDR1 SGHVS, CDR2 FQNEAQ. Sequenced material: Tregs sorted from blood. The chain carries TRBV7-8 and TRBJ2-7; no firm D call. This TCR was sampled from a human donor in good health. DNA of the CDR3: TGTGCCAGCAGCTCCTCTAGAGGTGATGGCGAGCAGTACTTC. As protein: CASSSSRGDGEQYF.